A selection of T cell receptor beta chains follows, all from one sample in a study of T cell responses to AZD1222 COVID-19 vaccine. TCRdb's table, derived via immunoSEQ multiplex PCR, lists solely in-frame clones and lacks some. The data hold roughly 70,000 clones, with about four fifths observed a single time. This sample comprised peripheral blood, obtained on day 0 of AZD1222 vaccination. All receptors derive from an adult in good health. Each CDR3 is given without its conserved first and last residue. The listing skips clone size in some rows; elsewhere it reads once, few, many or a size class.

v_gene,abundance,j_gene,CDR3aa
TRBV20-1,NA,TRBJ2-3,SAVKDTQY
TRBV5-1,NA,TRBJ1-2,ASSLEGARYGYT
TRBV6-5,NA,TRBJ2-3,ASRGSTDTQY
TRBV7-8,NA,TRBJ1-3,ASSLEAGNTIY
TRBV6-5,NA,TRBJ1-4,ASSYRGLGNEKLF
TRBV18,NA,TRBJ2-5,ASSPGGVLETQY
TRBV5-1,NA,TRBJ2-2,ASSLGAGDPTDGELF
TRBV4-3,NA,TRBJ1-6,ASSQDVSGGSYNSPLH
TRBV4-1,NA,TRBJ2-7,ASSHTKGGASYEQY
TRBV2,NA,TRBJ1-2,ASRDPPGIGYGYT
TRBV10-2,NA,TRBJ2-7,ASSESILIPYEQY
TRBV3-1/TRBV3-2,NA,TRBJ2-3,ASSQVGGADTQY
TRBV11-1,NA,TRBJ2-7,ASSTYRTAGEQY
TRBV5-4,NA,TRBJ2-1,ASSLVGGNYNEQF
TRBV28,NA,TRBJ2-1,ASSPRVTNEQF
TRBV13,NA,TRBJ2-7,ASSHRDRGTHYEQY
TRBV7-9,NA,TRBJ2-1,ASSIRTDNEQF
TRBV10-3,NA,TRBJ2-7,AISESTGDQGTDEQY
TRBV2,few,TRBJ2-1,ASSAWGDEQF
TRBV28,NA,TRBJ2-7,ASTLQGSSYEQY
TRBV3-1/TRBV3-2,NA,TRBJ1-5,ASSYGTMDQPQH
TRBV10-3,once,TRBJ2-3,AISPGQGEVDTQY
TRBV19,once,TRBJ1-5,ASRDSRSQPQH
TRBV6-5,NA,TRBJ1-2,ASSYSERGDYGYT
TRBV2,once,TRBJ1-1,ASSELRGRLTEAF
TRBV12-3/TRBV12-4,NA,TRBJ2-7,ASSFGSIEQY
TRBV29-1,NA,TRBJ2-7,SVVKSSYEQY
TRBV29-1,NA,TRBJ2-1,SVDGFRSSYNEQF
TRBV15,NA,TRBJ1-3,ATSARQRRISGNTIY
TRBV7-8,NA,TRBJ2-7,ASSLWQGPSYEQY
TRBV7-9,NA,TRBJ1-4,ASSPRENEKLF
TRBV19,NA,TRBJ2-2,ASSTGDTGELF
TRBV28,NA,TRBJ2-7,ASSSDTGHSYEQY
TRBV6-5,NA,TRBJ2-5,ASSYSVGGMETQY
TRBV9,NA,TRBJ1-6,ASSVASEPPLH
TRBV3-1/TRBV3-2,NA,TRBJ1-4,ASSQDPPGGTNEKLF
TRBV9,NA,TRBJ1-1,ASSVGSPSRTEAF
TRBV12-3/TRBV12-4,NA,TRBJ2-5,ASSYVRGGLY
TRBV4-1,NA,TRBJ2-7,ASSPGRGFEDEQY
TRBV7-9,NA,TRBJ2-7,ASSPGTYEQY
TRBV4-2,NA,TRBJ1-2,ASSQRRGEGYT
TRBV29-1,NA,TRBJ1-5,SVQGAPNQPQH
TRBV2,medium-sized,TRBJ2-2,ATRTAANTGELF
TRBV24-1,NA,TRBJ2-2,ATSAGHSNTGELF